The 17 T cell receptor beta chains below come from one sample, sequenced in a study of vaccination and CD4 T cells after COVID-19. For these receptors, no antigen is known. With the Oncomine TCR Beta short-read assay, DNA from cultured CD4+ T cells was sequenced. TCRdb re-analysed the PCR reads in MiXCR, keeping a single row per CDR3 protein. This repertoire shows 6,000 or so distinct CDR3 sequences, 45% to 60% found once; its top ten account for approximately 30%. Treatment reported: roughly nine-day PBMC culture with coronavirus spike peptide pools or control peptides (ViraFEST assay). The sequencing sample was made of CD4+ T cells from blood, cultured in vitro. The origin of the receptors is a human donor who had recovered from COVID-19.

The CDR3 sequence is CASITAYRDTPLNTGELFF. The CDR3 region has the DNA TGTGCCAGCATCACCGCGTACCGGGACACGCCTTTAAACACCGGGGAGCTGTTTTTT. The chain uses TRBV6-1 and TRBJ2-2, with D possibly being TRBD1 (6 bases). Germline V CDR1 and CDR2: MNHNS, SASEGT. This CDR3 is built from 19 residues. Trimming left V 7 bases short and J 2 bases short, with 26 bases between.

This clonotype was counted between two and nine times. The chain links TRBV20-1 to TRBJ1-5, with a possible D match to TRBD1 (6 bases). The CDR3 loop spans 13 amino acids. The V and J ends lost 5 bases and 5 bases respectively, with 13 bases between them. CDR1 DFQATT and CDR2 SNEGSKA come from the germline V gene (reference sequence). In nucleotides, the CDR3 is TGCAGTGCTTGCCCGGACAGCCATCAGCCCCAGCATTTT. This encodes CSACPDSHQPQHF.

V is TRBV5-1 and J is TRBJ2-1; D is perhaps TRBD1 or TRBD2 (5 bases each). The length of the CDR3 is 13 residues. Trimming cost V 3 bases and J 10 bases, with 14 bases left between them. Germline lookup yields CDR1 SGHRS and CDR2 YFSETQ. The CDR3 DNA is TGCGCCAGCAGCTACGGGGCAAATGAGGAGCAGTTCTTC. Translating gives CASSYGANEEQFF.

The J gene is TRBJ2-5, the V gene TRBV28, with 9 bases matching TRBD2. Germline V CDR1 and CDR2: MDHEN, SYDVKM. The CDR3 runs to 15 residues. V was pared by 7 bases and J by 5 bases, with 11 bases of the junction left unmatched. The DNA for the CDR3 is TGTGCCAGCATCGGGGCGGGGGGGTGGTGGGAGACCCAGTACTTC. Its protein is CASIGAGGWWETQYF.

The chain combines TRBV6-5 with TRBJ1-2; D possibly corresponds to TRBD1 (6 bases). Trimming cost V 3 bases and J 2 bases, with 25 bases left between them. The CDR3 is 19 amino acids. The germline V gene encodes CDR1 MNHEY and CDR2 SVGAGI. The CDR3 here is CASSYIIGRGPLENYGYTF. The DNA for the CDR3 is TGTGCCAGCAGTTATATTATTGGCCGGGGGCCCCTCGAAAACTATGGCTACACCTTC.

This clonotype was seen a few times. The rearrangement links TRBV18 to TRBJ1-5; D unresolved. CDR3 length: 13 amino acids. CDR1 KGHSH and CDR2 LQKENI come from the germline V gene. Trimming took 2 bases from V and 5 from J, leaving 7 bases between them. The CDR3 bases are TGTGCCAGCTCACCATTGGCTGATCAGCCCCAGCATTTT. Residues: CASSPLADQPQHF.

This clonotype turned up a few times. V and J are TRBV27 and TRBJ2-7, with TRBD2 matching over 7 bases. CDR1 and CDR2 from the germline V gene are MNHEY and SMNVEV (reference sequence). Trimming cost V 2 bases and J 6 bases; bases outside gene matches: 7. CDR3 length: 14 amino acids. The CDR3 sequence is CASSLRGSGFEQYF. For the CDR3, the DNA is TGTGCCAGCAGTTTACGCGGGAGCGGGTTCGAGCAGTACTTC.

This chain uses TRBV7-2 with TRBJ1-2, with D unresolved. The germline V gene has CDR1 SGHTA and CDR2 FQGNSA. The CDR3 consists of 13 residues. The germline V and J ends were trimmed by 5 bases and 4 bases, with 11 bases remaining between them. The CDR3: CASSRGTSYGYTF. In nucleotides, the CDR3 is TGTGCCAGCAGCCGAGGAACCAGCTATGGCTACACCTTC.

The table lists this clonotype with a few counts. The DNA of the CDR3 is TGCAGTGGCCAGGGATCCTATAATTCACCCCTCCACTTT. Encoded protein: CSGQGSYNSPLHF. The rearrangement uses TRBV20-1 and TRBJ1-6; possibly TRBD1 for D (5 bases). CDR1 is DFQATT, CDR2 SNEGSKA, per germline (reference sequence). The germline V and J ends were trimmed by 7 bases and 1 base, with 8 bases remaining between them. CDR3 length: 13 residues.

The chain employs TRBV20-1 and TRBJ1-1; D gene uncertain. The ends were cut back, 3 bases at V and 1 base at J, with 3 bases in the middle. The germline gives CDR1 DFQATT, CDR2 SNEGSKA (reference sequence). The CDR3 is 11 amino acids. Here the CDR3 DNA reads TGCAGTGCTAGGGGGAACACTGAAGCTTTCTTT. This codes for CSARGNTEAFF.

The chain carries TRBV12-3 or TRBV12-4 and TRBJ2-1; D is perhaps TRBD2 (6 bases). The CDR3 has 14 amino acids. Trimming stripped 5 bases from V and 8 bases from J, with 16 bases between. The CDR3 DNA follows: TGTGCCAGCAGTCAGCTCGGGGGTGGGGATGAGCAGTTCTTC. As protein: CASSQLGGGDEQFF.

This chain connects TRBV2 to TRBJ1-2, with D unresolved. Germline CDR1 is SNHLY and CDR2 is FYNNEI. Trimming shortened V by 2 bases and J by 1 base, and 14 bases separated the two germline ends. The CDR3 extends over 16 amino acids. The CDR3 nucleotides are TGTGCCAGCAGTGAACTGCGGGTTACAGTTAACTATGGCTACACCTTC. Protein product: CASSELRVTVNYGYTF. Together with reference TRBV2 and TRBJ1-2, the CDR3 gives the full variable domain: EPEVTQTPSHQVTQMGQEVILRCVPISNHLYFYWYRQILGQKVEFLVSFYNNEISEKSEIFDDQFSVERPDGSNFTLKIRSTKLEDSAMYFCASSELRVTVNYGYTFGSGTRLTVV.

This chain joins TRBV2 and TRBJ2-1, with no clear D. Gene TRBJ2-7 matches the end of the DNA better, so the J call may be wrong. Germline assignment: CDR1 SNHLY and CDR2 FYNNEI. CDR3 length equals 12 residues. The CDR3 loop is CASGKGTYEQYF. The CDR3 coding sequence is TGTGCCAGCGGCAAAGGGACCTACGAGCAGTACTTC.

The V call is TRBV5-4, the J call TRBJ2-3; tentatively, D is TRBD2 (7 bases). V was trimmed by 6 bases and J by 0 bases, leaving 14 bases between them. This CDR3 spans 15 amino acids. Germline CDR1 is SGHNT and CDR2 is YYREEE (reference sequence). Here the CDR3 reads CASTEGGSSTDTQYF. CDR3 nucleotides: TGTGCCAGCACCGAGGGGGGGTCGAGCACAGATACGCAGTATTTT. The full variable domain, with the rest looked up from reference TRBV5-4 and TRBJ2-3, is ETGVTQSPTHLIKTRGQQVTLRCSSQSGHNTVSWYQQALGQGPQFIFQYYREEENGRGNFPPRFSGLQFPNYSSELNVNALELDDSALYLCASTEGGSSTDTQYFGPGTRLTVL.

The chain recombines TRBV29-1 with TRBJ2-5; 9 bases align to TRBD1. The junction had 6 bases not matched to a gene; V was cut back by 7 bases and J by 3 bases. CDR1 and CDR2 from the germline V gene are SQVTM and ANQGSEA. The CDR3 sequence is 13 residues long. CDR3 loop: CSALRDREETQYF. The CDR3 bases are TGCAGCGCCCTCCGGGACAGGGAAGAGACCCAGTACTTC. The full variable domain, completed using reference TRBV29-1 and TRBJ2-5, is SAVISQKPSRDICQRGTSLTIQCQVDSQVTMMFWYRQQPGQSLTLIATANQGSEATYESGFVIDKFPISRPNLTFSTLTVSNMSPEDSSIYLCSALRDREETQYFGPGTRLLVL.

The genes are TRBV7-2 and TRBJ1-2, with TRBD1 as a possible D gene (6 bases). There are 15 residues in the CDR3. The germline V and J ends were trimmed by 4 bases and 9 bases, with 21 bases remaining between them. Germline CDR1 is SGHTA and CDR2 is FQGNSA. As DNA, the CDR3 is TGTGCCAGCAGCTCCCAGGGGACCGGGGGTAGAAGCTACACCTTC. It encodes CASSSQGTGGRSYTF.

There are a few counts of this clonotype. V gene TRBV15 combines with J gene TRBJ1-3; a possible D gene is TRBD1 (5 bases). This CDR3 is 15 amino acids long. Trimming took 0 bases from V and 2 from J, leaving 8 bases between them. CDR1 is LNHNV, CDR2 YYDKDF, per germline (reference sequence). CDR3 DNA sequence: TGTGCCACCAGCAGAGATTCGGGGGCTGGAAACACCATATATTTT. This encodes CATSRDSGAGNTIYF.